What follows are 25 T cell receptor beta chains derived from one specimen sequenced in a study of cytomegalovirus exposure and HLA in healthy donors. With 60 Vbeta and 13 Jbeta primers, the PCR was carried out. TCRdb's copy holds only in-frame clones and misses some; the assay was immunoSEQ multiplex PCR. The table for this sample gives roughly 69,000 clones. What was sequenced was PBMCs. The source is a woman aged 25 to 39 in good health and CMV-seronegative.

The rearrangement links TRBV7-9 to TRBJ1-2, with unresolved D. The germline V gene has CDR1 SEHNR and CDR2 FQNEAQ (reference sequence). Trimming took 5 bases from V and 6 from J, leaving 13 bases between them. The CDR3 is made up of 13 amino acids. CDR3 sequence (DNA): TGTGCCAGCAGCCCCCCCGCGTCCCATGGCTACACCTTC. It is translated as CASSPPASHGYTF.

The rearrangement joins TRBV5-1 to TRBJ2-1; D is possibly TRBD2 (5 bases). CDR1 and CDR2 from the germline V gene are SGHRS and YFSETQ. Trimming cost V 5 bases and J 6 bases, with 12 bases left between them. The CDR3 has 13 residues. The CDR3 DNA follows: TGCGCCAGCAGGACTCCGACTATCAATGAGCAGTTCTTC. Protein: CASRTPTINEQFF. The full variable domain, completed using reference TRBV5-1 and TRBJ2-1, is KAGVTQTPRYLIKTRGQQVTLSCSPISGHRSVSWYQQTPGQGLQFLFEYFSETQRNKGNFPGRFSGRQFSNSRSEMNVSTLELGDSALYLCASRTPTINEQFFGPGTRLTVL.

V and J are TRBV20-1 and TRBJ2-5, with TRBD1 matching over 7 bases. The end of the DNA is better explained by TRBJ2-7, so the J call may be wrong. From germline, CDR1 is DFQATT and CDR2 SNEGSKA (reference sequence). CDR3 length equals 11 residues. Here the CDR3 reads CSAHGTVEQYF. CDR3 nucleotides: TGCAGTGCTCACGGGACAGTCGAGCAGTACTTC.

The rearrangement joins TRBV6-1 to TRBJ1-2, with 7 bases identical to TRBD1. The V gene's germline CDR1 is MNHNS and CDR2 SASEGT. This CDR3 comprises 14 residues. The junction had 5 bases not matched to a gene; V was cut back by 5 bases and J by 2 bases. As DNA, the CDR3 is TGTGCCAGCAGTCGGACAGGCCAAAACTATGGCTACACCTTC. It translates to CASSRTGQNYGYTF.

CDR3 residues: CASKSAEANYGYTF. CDR3 nucleotides: TGCGCCAGCAAAAGTGCGGAGGCTAACTATGGCTACACCTTC. The chain recombines TRBV5-1 with TRBJ1-2, with D hard to call. Germline loops: CDR1 SGHRS, CDR2 YFSETQ. This CDR3 is 14 amino acids long. The ends were cut back, 6 bases at V and 0 bases at J, with 12 bases in the middle.

The CDR3 protein is CASSQAGQFYEQYF. The CDR3 nucleotides read TGCGCCAGCAGCCAAGCTGGACAATTCTACGAGCAGTACTTC. J is TRBJ2-7 and V is TRBV4-1, with D perhaps TRBD1 (5 bases). This CDR3 contains 14 residues. Germline CDR1 is MGHRA and CDR2 is YSYEKL. V lost 1 base to trimming and J lost 3 bases, with 10 bases between them.

This sequence joins TRBV7-2 and TRBJ2-1, with 8 bases identical to TRBD1. Germline CDR1 and CDR2: SGHTA and FQGNSA. The CDR3 extends over 13 amino acids. J was trimmed by 10 bases and V by 7 bases; bases with no gene match: 9. This CDR3 reads CASNPGTGWEQFF. In DNA, the CDR3 is TGTGCCAGCAACCCCGGGACAGGATGGGAGCAGTTCTTC. The full variable domain, rest sourced from reference TRBV7-2 and TRBJ2-1, is GAGVSQSPSNKVTEKGKDVELRCDPISGHTALYWYRQSLGQGLEFLIYFQGNSAPDKSGLPSDRFSAERTGGSVSTLTIQRTQQEDSAVYLCASNPGTGWEQFFGPGTRLTVL.

The gene calls are TRBV5-6 and TRBJ1-1; no firm D call. The CDR3 sequence is 16 residues long. The germline V and J ends were trimmed by 2 bases and 0 bases, with 14 bases remaining between them. In germline, CDR1 is SGHDT, CDR2 YYEEEE. The CDR3 is CASSFSPGLMNTEAFF. The DNA for the CDR3 is TGTGCCAGCAGCTTTAGTCCAGGACTCATGAACACTGAAGCTTTCTTT.

The V call is TRBV10-3, the J call TRBJ1-2, with 8 bases that match TRBD1. The CDR3 covers 13 residues. With V trimmed by 6 bases and J by 4 bases, 4 bases remained unmatched. Germline values: CDR1 ENHRY, CDR2 SYGVKD. The chain's CDR3 is CAISDRGGYGYTF. The CDR3 coding sequence is TGTGCCATCAGCGACAGGGGAGGCTATGGCTACACCTTC.

This rearrangement joins TRBV5-1 to TRBJ2-3, with TRBD1 matching over 8 bases. The germline V gene has CDR1 SGHRS and CDR2 YFSETQ. The CDR3 runs to 19 residues. The trim removed 1 base at V and 0 bases at J, leaving 13 bases unmatched. The CDR3 region has the DNA TGCGCCAGCAGCTTGTTGGCAGGGGGCCTTAGCGCTAGCACAGATACGCAGTATTTT. Its translation: CASSLLAGGLSASTDTQYF.

This chain connects TRBV5-6 to TRBJ1-1; D is unresolved. Germline values: CDR1 SGHDT, CDR2 YYEEEE. This CDR3 contains 11 residues. Trimming stripped 5 bases from V and 5 bases from J, with 7 bases between. In nucleotides, the CDR3 is TGTGCCAGCAGTGTGAGAACTGAAGCTTTCTTT. Protein product: CASSVRTEAFF.

Comment on this clone: Other DNA sequences in the same sample also yield this CDR3. This rearrangement joins TRBV4-3 to TRBJ1-6; D might be TRBD1 (6 bases). V was clipped by 0 bases and J by 19 bases, with 16 bases between them. There are 13 residues in the CDR3. The germline V gene encodes CDR1 LGHNA and CDR2 YSLEER. The CDR3 DNA reads TGCGCCAGCAGCCAAGATCCCTACAGGGACCTACACTTT. Translating it yields CASSQDPYRDLHF.

This chain links TRBV4-3 with TRBJ2-5, with D possibly matching TRBD2 (6 bases). Between the trimmed V and J ends, which lost 4 bases and 7 bases, there was a span of 19 bases. The CDR3 has 15 amino acids. The V gene's germline CDR1 is LGHNA and CDR2 YSLEER. The CDR3 loop is CASSPTGDSTGTQYF. The CDR3 DNA is TGCGCCAGCAGCCCTACGGGGGACTCCACGGGGACCCAGTACTTC.

This chain's CDR3 is CASSTPSSNTGELFF. CDR3 DNA: TGCGCCAGCAGCACCCCTAGCTCGAACACCGGGGAGCTGTTTTTT. V gene TRBV5-1 combines with J gene TRBJ2-2, with TRBD2 as a possible D gene (5 bases). This CDR3 contains 15 residues. V was pared by 4 bases and J by 0 bases, with 10 bases between. Germline V gives CDR1 SGHRS, CDR2 YFSETQ. Complete variable domain (other parts from reference TRBV5-1 and TRBJ2-2): KAGVTQTPRYLIKTRGQQVTLSCSPISGHRSVSWYQQTPGQGLQFLFEYFSETQRNKGNFPGRFSGRQFSNSRSEMNVSTLELGDSALYLCASSTPSSNTGELFFGEGSRLTVL.

A word on this clone: The sample contains more than one DNA sequence encoding this CDR3. The rearrangement links TRBV25-1 to TRBJ2-1, with 11 bases that match TRBD1. Trimming cost V 8 bases and J 13 bases; bases outside gene matches: 13. Germline V gives CDR1 MGHDK, CDR2 SYGVNS. CDR3 size: 14 residues. The CDR3 DNA reads as TGTGCCAGCGGGGACAGGGGGAGACTAGTGGGCCAGTTCTTC. This gives the protein CASGDRGRLVGQFF. Variable domain in full (rest from reference TRBV25-1 and TRBJ2-1): EADIYQTPRYLVIGTGKKITLECSQTMGHDKMYWYQQDPGMELHLIHYSYGVNSTEKGDLSSESTVSRIRTEHFPLTLESARPSHTSQYLCASGDRGRLVGQFFGPGTRLTVL.

This rearrangement joins TRBV28 to TRBJ2-7, with a weak D call TRBD1 (6 bases). V lost 10 bases and J lost 2, with 12 bases in between. Germline V gene lookup returns CDR1 MDHEN and CDR2 SYDVKM. The CDR3 runs to 12 residues. The CDR3 protein is CATTDRTYEQYF. The CDR3 DNA sequence: TGTGCCACTACGGACAGAACCTACGAGCAGTACTTC. The full variable domain, rest sourced from reference TRBV28 and TRBJ2-7, is DVKVTQSSRYLVKRTGEKVFLECVQDMDHENMFWYRQDPGLGLRLIYFSYDVKMKEKGDIPEGYSVSREKKERFSLILESASTNQTSMYLCATTDRTYEQYFGPGTRLTVT.

J is TRBJ2-7 and V is TRBV12-5, with 7 bases identical to TRBD1. The CDR3 spans 16 residues. The V segment lost 5 bases and the J segment 3 bases; nucleotides outside the gene matches: 13. Germline loops: CDR1 LGHNT, CDR2 FRNRAP. The CDR3 reads CASGPGTVCGDYEQYF. CDR3 DNA sequence: TGTGCTAGTGGTCCAGGGACAGTGTGTGGGGACTACGAGCAGTACTTC.

The rearrangement uses TRBV18 and TRBJ2-5, with 7 bases that match TRBD1. Gene TRBJ2-7 matches the end of the DNA better, so the J call may be wrong. This CDR3 has 14 amino acids. Looked up from germline, CDR1 is KGHSH and CDR2 is LQKENI. The CDR3 region has the DNA TGTGCCAGCTCACCCCCGGGACAGACCTACGAGCAGTACTTC. Protein product: CASSPPGQTYEQYF.

The V and J genes are TRBV5-1 and TRBJ2-2; 7 bases are a match to TRBD1. Trimming at V came to 0 bases and at J to 0 bases, leaving 2 bases not matched to a gene. The germline V gene has CDR1 SGHRS and CDR2 YFSETQ. This CDR3 is built from 16 residues. The CDR3 region is CASSLGTGPNTGELFF. The DNA of the CDR3 is TGCGCCAGCAGCTTGGGGACAGGCCCGAACACCGGGGAGCTGTTTTTT.

The rearrangement joins TRBV5-1 to TRBJ2-1, with D tentatively TRBD2 (5 bases). This CDR3 comprises 15 residues. V gave up 4 bases and J gave up 1 base, with 12 bases separating them. Per the germline V gene, CDR1 is SGHRS and CDR2 is YFSETQ. CDR3: CASSEGSSSYNEQFF. For the CDR3, the DNA is TGCGCCAGCAGCGAGGGATCGAGTTCCTACAATGAGCAGTTCTTC.

This CDR3 reads CASSPLSLSLHF. CDR3 DNA sequence: TGTGCCAGCAGCCCCCTAAGTCTCTCCCTCCACTTT. The V gene is TRBV2, the J gene TRBJ1-6; D is uncertain. Germline CDR1 and CDR2: SNHLY and FYNNEI. The CDR3 has 12 residues. With 6 bases removed from V and 14 bases from J, the gap between germline ends came to 14 bases.

V gene TRBV28 combines with J gene TRBJ1-1; the match to TRBD1 covers 9 bases. The germline V gene encodes CDR1 MDHEN and CDR2 SYDVKM. With V trimmed by 2 bases and J by 4 bases, 2 bases remained unmatched. The CDR3 sequence is 14 residues long. This CDR3 reads CASSLGTGPTEAFF. CDR3 sequence (DNA): TGTGCCAGCAGTTTAGGGACAGGGCCCACTGAAGCTTTCTTT.

The V call is TRBV7-2, the J call TRBJ2-7, with 10 bases fitting TRBD2. The V gene's germline CDR1 is SGHTA and CDR2 FQGNSA. With 3 bases clipped from V and 7 bases from J, the junction kept 9 bases outside the gene matches. This CDR3 spans 15 amino acids. CDR3 amino acids: CASSLEAGGRREQYF. In nucleotides, the CDR3 is TGTGCCAGCAGCTTGGAAGCGGGGGGGCGGCGGGAGCAGTACTTC.

The J gene is TRBJ1-1, the V gene TRBV4-2, with D maybe TRBD1 (5 bases). V was clipped by 0 bases and J by 3 bases, with 8 bases between them. The germline V gene encodes CDR1 LGHNA and CDR2 YNFKEQ. The CDR3 has 14 amino acids. The DNA for the CDR3 is TGTGCCAGCAGCCAAGATCGGACACACACTGAAGCTTTCTTT. Its protein product is CASSQDRTHTEAFF.

This rearrangement joins TRBV7-6 to TRBJ2-2; 7 bases line up with TRBD2. From germline, CDR1 is SGHVS and CDR2 FNYEAQ. J was trimmed by 1 base and V by 5 bases; bases with no gene match: 4. The CDR3 loop spans 15 amino acids. The CDR3 DNA reads as TGTGCCAGCAGCCCGTGGGGGGGGAACACCGGGGAGCTGTTTTTT. Encoded protein: CASSPWGGNTGELFF.